The T cell receptor (beta chain) described here comes from a study of identical twins. The CDR3 runs to 16 residues. CDR1 and CDR2 from the germline V gene are SGHRS and YFSETQ. V lost 4 bases and J lost 6; bases outside the gene matches: 13. This clonotype was seen a few times. TCRdb re-called the 5' RACE reads through MiXCR, storing one row per CDR3 protein. The table lists roughly 690,000 distinct CDR3 sequences, roughly 6.2% of them singletons. Sequencing was carried out using naive T cells sorted from blood. The receptor's source is a young man in good health. The V gene is TRBV5-1, the J gene TRBJ2-1, with 7 bases matching TRBD2. The CDR3 DNA reads TGCGCCAGCAGCGCCTCTAGCGGCCTTAAGGGCAATGAGCAGTTCTTC. This codes for CASSASSGLKGNEQFF.